This T cell receptor (beta chain) stems from a study of CD8+CD57+ T cells in acquired aplastic anemia. Background on the study: Each DNA sample taken from sorted CD4+ and CD8+ cells came to 3.2 ug on average.

Unmatched junction bases numbered 7, after V lost 0 bases and J lost 7 bases. Germline loops: CDR1 LGHNA, CDR2 YNFKEQ. This CDR3 contains 15 residues. Study-wide points: A significant difference in CD8+ Simpson's diversity between patients and controls was not found.

Genomic DNA, the template, was used for profiling of the TCR beta VDJ and CDR3. MiXCR, applied by TCRdb to the reads, yields one record per CDR3 protein. The sample gives under 500,000 distinct CDR3 sequences, under 40% of which show up once; 0.82% is in the top ten. Only patients with CD8+CD57+ cell expansion on flow cytometry were chosen for sequencing. Receipt of therapy had not occurred in any patient by the time of blood sampling. This clonotype appeared a few times. Its antigen is unknown. The genes are TRBV4-2 and TRBJ2-7; 9 positions agree with TRBD1. The receptor was isolated from a human donor with aplastic anemia. The sequenced sample consisted of sorted CD4+, CD8+, or CD8+CD57+ T cells (not recorded which) from PBMCs. CDR3 in amino acids: CASSQEVGQGGEQYF. CDR3 nucleotide sequence: TGTGCCAGCAGCCAAGAAGTGGGACAGGGTGGTGAGCAGTACTTC.